The 14 T cell receptor beta chains below were found in one sample sequenced in a study of shared clonotypes between healthy human individuals. Assay used: immunoSEQ multiplex PCR; TCRdb lists only in-frame clones, some missing. Of 650,000 to 800,000 clones in the sample, 72% were seen once. The sample consisted of memory CD4+ T cells sorted from blood. As to subset: CD45RA-negative fraction. Receptors originate from a woman in her twenties or thirties in good health.

This clone has a single count. Other DNA sequences in the same sample also yield this CDR3. The CDR3 DNA follows: TGCGCCAGCAGCTTGGACAGCTTTTCCTACAATGAGCAGTTCTTC. It translates to CASSLDSFSYNEQFF. This rearrangement joins TRBV5-1 to TRBJ2-1; no reliable D call. The CDR3 has 15 amino acids. The germline V and J ends were trimmed by 0 bases and 1 base, with 8 bases remaining between them. Germline values: CDR1 SGHRS, CDR2 YFSETQ. Filled out from reference TRBV5-1 and TRBJ2-1, the complete variable domain reads KAGVTQTPRYLIKTRGQQVTLSCSPISGHRSVSWYQQTPGQGLQFLFEYFSETQRNKGNFPGRFSGRQFSNSRSEMNVSTLELGDSALYLCASSLDSFSYNEQFFGPGTRLTVL.

This chain joins TRBV28 and TRBJ1-5, with 8 bases matching TRBD1. The germline CDR1 and CDR2 sequences are MDHEN and SYDVKM. The CDR3 has 15 residues. J was trimmed by 4 bases and V by 5 bases; bases with no gene match: 7. The CDR3 sequence: CASSRSRQGNQPQHF. CDR3 sequence (DNA): TGTGCCAGCAGTCGTAGTAGACAGGGGAATCAGCCCCAGCATTTT.

The V call is TRBV5-1, the J call TRBJ2-5, with D unresolved. The germline V gene has CDR1 SGHRS and CDR2 YFSETQ. Trimming took off 0 bases at V and 4 bases at J, with 10 bases between the two ends. This CDR3 region has 14 residues. CDR3 DNA sequence: TGCGCCAGCAGCTTGGATGGAAGGATAGAGACCCAGTACTTC. Encoded protein: CASSLDGRIETQYF.

This sequence joins TRBV5-1 and TRBJ2-2; a possible D gene is TRBD2 (6 bases). CDR1 is SGHRS, CDR2 YFSETQ, per germline. CDR3 length equals 14 residues. V was trimmed by 6 bases and J by 1 base, leaving 10 bases between them. CDR3 protein: CASKYSGNTGELFF. The CDR3 DNA reads as TGCGCCAGCAAATATAGCGGGAACACCGGGGAGCTGTTTTTT.

This CDR3 is CSACSGLAGRDQETQYF. CDR3 nucleotide sequence: TGCAGCGCCTGCTCGGGACTAGCGGGCCGGGACCAAGAGACCCAGTACTTC. V gene TRBV29-1 combines with J gene TRBJ2-5, with 12 nucleotides matching TRBD2. There are 17 residues in the CDR3. Germline CDR1 SQVTM, CDR2 ANQGSEA. V lost 7 bases and J lost 0; bases outside the gene matches: 12.

The chain has TRBV11-2 and TRBJ2-4; 11 bases are a match to TRBD2. From germline, CDR1 is SGHAT and CDR2 FQNNGV. Germline trimming cut 5 bases from V and 0 bases from J; bases unmatched to any gene: 3. This CDR3 is 16 amino acids long. The CDR3 here is CASSIAGGIAKNIQYF. The CDR3 nucleotides read TGTGCCAGCAGCATAGCGGGAGGGATAGCCAAAAACATTCAGTACTTC.

This clone was picked up a small number of times. The CDR3 DNA is TGTGCCAGCTCACCAGGGACAGGGGAGCGGGAGCAGTACTTC. Translation: CASSPGTGEREQYF. The chain combines TRBV18 with TRBJ2-7; 10 bases align to TRBD1. Germline V gene data show CDR1 as KGHSH and CDR2 as LQKENI. The V and J ends lost 2 bases and 7 bases, in that order; junction bases with no gene match: 5. The CDR3 runs 14 residues.

The rearrangement uses TRBV5-5 and TRBJ2-4, with 9 nucleotides matching TRBD1. The germline gives CDR1 SGHKS, CDR2 YYEKEE (reference sequence). Losses at the gene ends were 2 bases for V and 8 bases for J; bases not matched to a gene: 2. The CDR3 is 13 residues long. The CDR3 sequence is CASSFDRGYIQYF. The CDR3, as DNA: TGTGCCAGCAGCTTCGACAGGGGGTACATTCAGTACTTC.

The chain combines TRBV7-9 with TRBJ1-1; D is perhaps TRBD1 (5 bases). CDR3 length: 15 residues. Germline CDR1 SEHNR, CDR2 FQNEAQ (reference sequence). Trimming took off 1 base at V and 4 bases at J, with 13 bases between the two ends. This CDR3 is CASSLVQNRGTEAFF. As DNA, the CDR3 is TGTGCCAGCAGCTTAGTTCAAAATAGGGGCACTGAAGCTTTCTTT.

The chain is built from TRBV18 and TRBJ2-7; D unclear. Germline lookup yields CDR1 KGHSH and CDR2 LQKENI. V shed 3 bases and J shed 5 bases, with 11 bases lying between them. This CDR3 has 13 residues. The CDR3 DNA reads TGTGCCAGCTCACCCGGCATCTCTAACGAGCAGTACTTC. Its translation is CASSPGISNEQYF.

The gene calls are TRBV2 and TRBJ2-1, with no clear D. Germline V gene lookup returns CDR1 SNHLY and CDR2 FYNNEI. V gave up 6 bases and J gave up 4 bases, with 13 bases separating them. CDR3 length: 14 amino acids. The CDR3 bases are TGTGCCAGCAGGAGTCGGTCCGAGTACAATGAGCAGTTCTTC. Encoded protein: CASRSRSEYNEQFF.

The rearrangement links TRBV5-1 to TRBJ2-7; TRBD1 is a possible D gene (5 bases). V was trimmed by 0 bases and J by 2 bases, leaving 12 bases between them. CDR1 and CDR2 (germline): SGHRS, YFSETQ. The CDR3 has 15 amino acids. CDR3 sequence (DNA): TGCGCCAGCAGCTTGGAGGGGTCAACTACCTACGAGCAGTACTTC. The encoded protein is CASSLEGSTTYEQYF.

This clone was detected a few times. The chain has TRBV27 and TRBJ1-4; D is unclear. Trimming removed 6 bases at V and 5 bases at J, with 13 bases between. Per germline, CDR1 MNHEY and CDR2 SMNVEV (reference sequence). The CDR3 is made up of 14 amino acids. CDR3 loop: CASSMGKGNEKLFF. The CDR3 region has the DNA TGTGCCAGCAGCATGGGCAAAGGGAATGAAAAACTGTTTTTT.

This sequence joins TRBV30 and TRBJ2-5; unclear D gene. Trimming shortened V by 2 bases and J by 2 bases, and 12 bases separated the two germline ends. Germline V gives CDR1 GTSNPN, CDR2 SVGIG (reference sequence). The CDR3 length is 14 residues. The CDR3 DNA reads as TGTGCCTGGAGTATCAGGTCCCAGCAAGAGACCCAGTACTTC. Its protein product is CAWSIRSQQETQYF.